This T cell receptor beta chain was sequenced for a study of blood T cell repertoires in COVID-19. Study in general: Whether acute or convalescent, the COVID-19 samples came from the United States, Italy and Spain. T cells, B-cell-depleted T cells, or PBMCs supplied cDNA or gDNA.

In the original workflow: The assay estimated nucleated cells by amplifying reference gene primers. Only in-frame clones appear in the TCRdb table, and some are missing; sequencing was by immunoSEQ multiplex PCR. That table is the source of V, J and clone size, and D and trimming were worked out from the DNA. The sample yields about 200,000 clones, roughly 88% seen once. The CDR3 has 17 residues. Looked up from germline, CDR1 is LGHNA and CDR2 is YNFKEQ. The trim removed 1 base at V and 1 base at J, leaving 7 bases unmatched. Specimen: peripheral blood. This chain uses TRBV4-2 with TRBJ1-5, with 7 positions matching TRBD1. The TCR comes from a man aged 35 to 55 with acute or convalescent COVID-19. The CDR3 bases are TGTGCCAGCAGCCAAGCCGGACAGGCGATGAGCAATCAGCCCCAGCATTTT. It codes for CASSQAGQAMSNQPQHF.